The rows below give T cell receptor beta chains drawn from one sample of a study of T cells in Graves' hyperthyroidism and ophthalmopathy. TCRdb re-derived calls from the multiplex PCR reads in MiXCR, one entry per CDR3 protein. The sample has 470,000 or so distinct CDR3 sequences, 20% to 25% seen once. The sequenced sample was blood. The receptors stem from a young man with Graves' hyperthyroidism. The CDR3 runs from the conserved cysteine through the conserved F or W. A D gene is named only where the DNA matches it firmly. A row's size may be missing; if present it is once, few, many or a size class.

TRBV6-5	few	TRBD2	TRBJ2-5	TGTGCCAGCAGTTCCCCCCGGACTAGCGAAGAAGAGACCCAGTACTTC	CASSSPRTSEEETQYF
TRBV12-3/TRBV12-4	NA	TRBD1	TRBJ1-2	TGTGCCAGCAGCCCCGGGACAGGTCTTTTCTATGGCTACACCTTC	CASSPGTGLFYGYTF
TRBV24-1	NA	NA	TRBJ2-2	TGTGCCACCAGTGACACCAGGGTTGGCGGGGAGCTGTTTTTT	CATSDTRVGGELFF
TRBV6-5	many	NA	TRBJ1-1	TGTGCCAGCAGGCCGGGACAGAACACTGAAGCTTTCTTT	CASRPGQNTEAFF
TRBV19	many	NA	TRBJ1-1	TGTGCCAGTAGTATGGACGGGAGCACTGAAGCTTTCTTT	CASSMDGSTEAFF
TRBV7-9	NA	NA	TRBJ2-6	TGTGCCAGCAGCTTGGTTGTGGCCAACGTCCTGACTTTC	CASSLVVANVLTF
TRBV29-1	many	NA	TRBJ2-5	TGCAGCGTTCGTCTTCGAGCCCAAGAGACCCAGTACTTC	CSVRLRAQETQYF
TRBV15	NA	NA	TRBJ1-2	TGTGCCACCAGCAAGGCTGGGGACTATGGCTACACCTTC	CATSKAGDYGYTF
TRBV24-1	many	NA	TRBJ2-2	TGTGCCACCAGTGAAGGGCCCGGGGAGCTGTTTTTT	CATSEGPGELFF
TRBV24-1	many	NA	TRBJ1-5	TGTGCCACCAGTGACCCGGACGGTCTTGGGCCCCAGCATTTT	CATSDPDGLGPQHF
TRBV11-2	few	TRBD2	TRBJ2-7	TGTGCCAGCAGCTATCTCGGACTAGCGGGGATCCTCTACGAGCAGTACTTC	CASSYLGLAGILYEQYF
TRBV3-1	NA	TRBD1	TRBJ2-7	TGTGCCAGCAGCCAAGGGACAGGGGTACTGAGAGAGCAGTACTTC	CASSQGTGVLREQYF
TRBV19	many	NA	TRBJ1-2	TGTGCCAGTACCCTGGAAGGGGCCGTTGGCTACACCTTC	CASTLEGAVGYTF